This TCR beta chain was recorded in a study of OX40 agonist ivuxolimab in advanced cancers. The overall study: At doses from 0.01 to 10 mg/kg, patients were given intravenous ivuxolimab every 2 weeks.

Here immunoSEQ multiplex PCR was the method, and the copy in TCRdb shows in-frame clones only, minus some. The sample yields about 75,000 clones, approximately 90% seen once. Concerning this clone: What it recognizes is unknown.

Study observations and caveats: Some nonresponders likewise displayed low normalized T-cell clonal expansion.

CDR1 and CDR2 from the germline V gene are KGHSH and LQKENI. The CDR3 has 12 amino acids. Between the trimmed V and J ends, which lost 5 bases and 5 bases, there was a span of 7 bases. The sequence was obtained from an adult with an advanced solid tumor such as melanoma, head and neck, liver or kidney cancer. The chain is built from TRBV18 and TRBJ2-1; D remains ambiguous. Sequences were derived from CD4+ or CD8+ T cells sorted from blood, sampled in a trial of the OX40 agonist ivuxolimab. CDR3 region: CASSEVDNEQFF. The CDR3 bases are TGTGCCAGCTCAGAAGTAGACAATGAGCAGTTCTTC.